The clone carrying this TCR beta chain was detected ten times or more. What it binds is unknown. Each patient was aged 18 to 65 and had newly diagnosed hyperthyroidism of under 2 months' duration. Thyroid ultrasound, orbital computed tomography, clinical symptoms, and serum thyroxine and TRAb underpinned diagnoses. The data are from a study of T cells in Graves' hyperthyroidism and ophthalmopathy. Study background: Blood was drawn when the patient was first diagnosed and still untreated.

V dropped 0 bases and J dropped 1; count of bases not matched to a gene: 3. CDR3 length: 17 amino acids. The V gene's germline CDR1 is LGHDT and CDR2 YNNKEL (reference sequence). Amplification yielded TCR beta CDR3 regions, with RNA transcripts as the source. TCR CDR3 underwent first-round RT-PCR with the HTBI primer set. MiXCR, run by TCRdb on the multiplex PCR reads, gives a single entry per CDR3 protein. The sample consists of 350,000 to 500,000 distinct CDR3 sequences, approximately 13% of them appearing once. Broader study findings: Model output signaled ophthalmopathy a median around 6.9 months ahead of onset.

This TCR was recovered from a woman aged 18-29 years with Graves' hyperthyroidism. The gene calls are TRBV3-1 and TRBJ2-1; 10 bases agree with TRBD2. Sequenced input: blood. The CDR3 nucleotides read TGTGCCAGCAGCCAAGATTCTAGCGGGAGTTCCTACAATGAGCAGTTCTTC. Protein product: CASSQDSSGSSYNEQFF.